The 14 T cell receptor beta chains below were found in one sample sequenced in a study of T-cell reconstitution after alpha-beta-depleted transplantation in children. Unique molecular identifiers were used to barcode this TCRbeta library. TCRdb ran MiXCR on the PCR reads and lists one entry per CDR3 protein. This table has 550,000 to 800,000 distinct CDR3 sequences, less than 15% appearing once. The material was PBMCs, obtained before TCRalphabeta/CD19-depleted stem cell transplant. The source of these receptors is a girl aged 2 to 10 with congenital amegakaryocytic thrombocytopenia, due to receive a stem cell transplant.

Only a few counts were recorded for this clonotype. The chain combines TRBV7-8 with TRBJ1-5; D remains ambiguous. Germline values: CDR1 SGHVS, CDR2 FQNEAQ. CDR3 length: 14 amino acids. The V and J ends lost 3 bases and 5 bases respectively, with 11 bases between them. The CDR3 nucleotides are TGTGCCAGCAGCTTCCCCTGGTCGGATCAGCCCCAGCATTTT. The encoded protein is CASSFPWSDQPQHF.

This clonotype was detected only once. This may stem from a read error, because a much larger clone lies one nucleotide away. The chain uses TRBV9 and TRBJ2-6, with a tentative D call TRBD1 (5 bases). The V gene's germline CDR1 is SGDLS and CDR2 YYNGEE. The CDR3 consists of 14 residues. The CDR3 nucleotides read TGTGCCAGCAGCGTTCTCTCTGGGGCCAACGTCCTGTCTTTC. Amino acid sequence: CASSVLSGANVLSF.

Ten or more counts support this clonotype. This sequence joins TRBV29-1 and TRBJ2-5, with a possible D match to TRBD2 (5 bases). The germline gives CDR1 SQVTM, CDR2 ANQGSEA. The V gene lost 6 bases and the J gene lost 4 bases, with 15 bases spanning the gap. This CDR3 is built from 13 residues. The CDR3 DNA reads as TGCAGCGTGTCATCAAGGGCGGGAGAGACCCAGTACTTC. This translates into CSVSSRAGETQYF.

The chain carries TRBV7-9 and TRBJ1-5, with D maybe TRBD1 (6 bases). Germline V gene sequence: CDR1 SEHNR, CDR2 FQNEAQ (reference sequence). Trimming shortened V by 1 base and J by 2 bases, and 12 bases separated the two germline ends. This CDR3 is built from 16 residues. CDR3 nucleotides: TGTGCCAGCAGCTTAGGGGCAGGGGAGGGCAATCAGCCCCAGCATTTT. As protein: CASSLGAGEGNQPQHF.

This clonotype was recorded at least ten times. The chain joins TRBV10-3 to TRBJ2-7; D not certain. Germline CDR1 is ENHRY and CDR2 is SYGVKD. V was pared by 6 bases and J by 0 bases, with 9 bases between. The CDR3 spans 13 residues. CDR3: CAIRASSSYEQYF. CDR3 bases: TGTGCCATCAGGGCTTCGAGCTCCTACGAGCAGTACTTC.

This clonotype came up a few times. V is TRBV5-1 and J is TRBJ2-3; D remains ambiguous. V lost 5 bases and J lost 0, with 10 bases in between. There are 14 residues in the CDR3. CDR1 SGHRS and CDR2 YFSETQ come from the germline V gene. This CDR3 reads CASRGPGSTDTQYF. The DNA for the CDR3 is TGCGCCAGCAGGGGTCCAGGTAGCACAGATACGCAGTATTTT.

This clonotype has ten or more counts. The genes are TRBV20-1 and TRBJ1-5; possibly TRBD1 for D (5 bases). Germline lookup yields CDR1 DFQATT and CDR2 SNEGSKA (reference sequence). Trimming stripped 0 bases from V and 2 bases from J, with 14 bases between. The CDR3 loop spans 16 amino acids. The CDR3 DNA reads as TGCAGTGCTAGAGATCGGGGTAGGGGCCGCAATCAGCCCCAGCATTTT. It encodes CSARDRGRGRNQPQHF.

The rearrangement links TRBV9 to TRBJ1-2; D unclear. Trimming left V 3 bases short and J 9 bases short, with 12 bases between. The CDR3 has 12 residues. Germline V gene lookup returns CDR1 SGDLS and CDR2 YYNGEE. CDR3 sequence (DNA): TGTGCCAGCAGCGCCTCCGGAGGAAGCTACACCTTC. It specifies CASSASGGSYTF.

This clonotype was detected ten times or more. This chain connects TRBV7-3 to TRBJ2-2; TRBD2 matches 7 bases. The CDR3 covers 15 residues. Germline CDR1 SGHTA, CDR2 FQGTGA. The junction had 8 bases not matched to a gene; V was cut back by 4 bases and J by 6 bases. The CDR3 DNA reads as TGTGCCAGCAGCTCTCAGACTAGCTGGGCCGGGGAGCTGTTTTTT. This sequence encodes CASSSQTSWAGELFF.

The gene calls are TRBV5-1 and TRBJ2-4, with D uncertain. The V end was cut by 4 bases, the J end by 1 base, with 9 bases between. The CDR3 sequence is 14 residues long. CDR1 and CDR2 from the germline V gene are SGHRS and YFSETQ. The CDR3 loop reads CASSGASAKNIQYF. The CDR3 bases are TGCGCCAGCAGCGGTGCCTCGGCCAAAAACATTCAGTACTTC. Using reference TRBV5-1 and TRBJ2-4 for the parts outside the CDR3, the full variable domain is KAGVTQTPRYLIKTRGQQVTLSCSPISGHRSVSWYQQTPGQGLQFLFEYFSETQRNKGNFPGRFSGRQFSNSRSEMNVSTLELGDSALYLCASSGASAKNIQYFGAGTRLSVL.

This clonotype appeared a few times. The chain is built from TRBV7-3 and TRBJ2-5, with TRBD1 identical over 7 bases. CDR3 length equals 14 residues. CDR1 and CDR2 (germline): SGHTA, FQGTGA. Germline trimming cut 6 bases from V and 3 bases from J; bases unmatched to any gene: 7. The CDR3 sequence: CASRDTGTEETQYF. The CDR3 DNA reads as TGTGCCAGCAGGGATACCGGGACAGAAGAGACCCAGTACTTC.

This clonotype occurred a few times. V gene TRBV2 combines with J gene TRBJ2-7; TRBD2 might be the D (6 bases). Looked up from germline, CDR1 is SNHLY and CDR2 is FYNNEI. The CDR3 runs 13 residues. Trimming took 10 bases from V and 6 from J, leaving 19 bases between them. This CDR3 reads CATETGTFTEQYF. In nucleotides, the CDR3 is TGTGCCACCGAAACCGGGACTTTCACCGAGCAGTACTTC.

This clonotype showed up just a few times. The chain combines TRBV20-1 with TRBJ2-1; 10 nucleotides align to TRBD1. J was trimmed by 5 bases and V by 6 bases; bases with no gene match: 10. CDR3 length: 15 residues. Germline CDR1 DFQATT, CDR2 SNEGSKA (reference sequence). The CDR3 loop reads CSANRGDRGHNEQFF. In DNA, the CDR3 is TGCAGTGCCAATCGAGGGGACAGGGGCCACAATGAGCAGTTCTTC.

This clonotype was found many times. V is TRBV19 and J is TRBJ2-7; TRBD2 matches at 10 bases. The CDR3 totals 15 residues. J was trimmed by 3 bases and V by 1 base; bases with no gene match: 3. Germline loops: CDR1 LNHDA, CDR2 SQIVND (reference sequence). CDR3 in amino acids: CASSIATSGIYEQYF. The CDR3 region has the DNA TGTGCCAGTAGTATAGCCACTAGCGGGATCTACGAGCAGTACTTC.